This T cell receptor beta chain emerged from a study of coeliac disease. The CDR3 covers 13 residues. The junction had 6 bases not matched to a gene; V was cut back by 2 bases and J by 10 bases. CDR1 and CDR2 from the germline V gene are SGHRS and YFSETQ. Some clones are missing from TCRdb's copy, which holds only in-frame ones; the method was immunoSEQ multiplex PCR. The sample contains about 8,000 clones, 57% of which appear only once. The rearrangement links TRBV5-1 to TRBJ2-1, with TRBD2 identical over 7 bases. The TCR comes from a woman aged 60 to 75 with celiac disease. The sample comprised intraepithelial lymphocytes from the gut. Written as DNA, the CDR3 is TGCGCCAGCAGCTTAAAGCGGGAAGGAGAGCAGTTCTTC. Translated: CASSLKREGEQFF.